The sequence of this TCR beta chain was determined in a study of cytomegalovirus exposure and HLA in healthy donors. In germline, CDR1 is MGHDK, CDR2 SYGVNS. CDR3 size: 17 residues. Trimming took 8 bases from V and 0 from J; bases not matched to a gene: 8. Vbeta (60) and Jbeta (13) primers were used in the PCR. Here immunoSEQ multiplex PCR was the method, and the copy in TCRdb shows in-frame clones only, minus some. Among almost 200,000 clones, around 80% were seen once, and the ten largest hold roughly 4.5%. This clone was recorded once. The clonotype comes from a woman aged 25 to 39 in good health and CMV-seropositive. Input material: PBMCs. The J gene is TRBJ2-6, the V gene TRBV25-1, with 9 positions matching TRBD1. The CDR3 reads CASGGGQGFSGANVLTF. The DNA for the CDR3 is TGTGCCAGCGGGGGAGGACAGGGGTTCTCTGGGGCCAACGTCCTGACTTTC.